The 22 T cell receptor beta chains listed next were all sequenced from one sample in a study of blood T cells in healthy people across ages. A second about 7 to 12 cycle PCR used barcoded and J-beta primers. TCRdb recomputed calls from the 5' RACE reads with MiXCR, one row per CDR3 protein. The table includes 1.8 million or so distinct CDR3 sequences, about two fifths detected once. Sequenced material: blood. Every receptor here comes from a human donor in good health.

J is TRBJ1-5 and V is TRBV12-3 or TRBV12-4; D is undetermined. V was pared by 6 bases and J by 0 bases, with 15 bases between. The CDR3 runs to 16 residues. CDR3 nucleotides: TGTGCCAGCAGACCGTCGACCATTGGTAGCAATCAGCCCCAGCATTTT. Amino acid sequence: CASRPSTIGSNQPQHF.

The chain uses TRBV5-5 and TRBJ1-2, with TRBD1 matching over 9 bases. This CDR3 comprises 15 residues. CDR1 and CDR2 (germline): SGHKS, YYEKEE (reference sequence). V was clipped by 3 bases and J by 1 base; unmatched bases: 4. The CDR3: CASSSMGQGNYGYTF. DNA of the CDR3: TGTGCCAGCAGCTCCATGGGACAGGGTAACTATGGCTACACCTTC.

A remark on this clonotype: At one of its ends the junction is not consistent with the germline gene, which may arise from a read error. The gene calls are TRBV7-1 and TRBJ1-2; D is unresolved. TRBV7-1 is known as an ORF, though its function is uncertain. There are 13 residues in the CDR3. DNA of the CDR3: TGTGCCAGCAGCTCCCAACTATCTGGACCCCTAGCCTTC. Residues: CASSSQLSGPLAF.

The rearrangement links TRBV10-3 to TRBJ2-1; D is possibly TRBD1 or TRBD2 (5 bases each). Per germline, CDR1 ENHRY and CDR2 SYGVKD. Trimming removed 6 bases at V and 5 bases at J, with 11 bases between. This CDR3 contains 13 residues. CDR3 DNA sequence: TGTGCCATCAGGGGAATGGGGGACAATGAGCAGTTCTTC. Its protein product is CAIRGMGDNEQFF.

V usage is TRBV29-1 and J usage is TRBJ1-4, with D maybe TRBD1 (6 bases). The CDR3 covers 15 residues. Germline CDR1 is SQVTM and CDR2 is ANQGSEA. Trimming removed 6 bases at V and 3 bases at J, with 17 bases between. The CDR3 loop reads CSVQGQRVANEKLFF. For the CDR3, the DNA is TGCAGCGTACAGGGTCAGAGGGTTGCTAATGAAAAACTGTTTTTT.

The gene calls are TRBV7-2 and TRBJ2-1; the match to TRBD1 covers 8 bases. The germline gives CDR1 SGHTA, CDR2 FQGNSA. V trimming: 5 bases; J trimming: 8 bases; junction bases outside the gene matches: 8. This CDR3 region has 14 residues. This chain's CDR3 is CASSVRDRRDEQFF. The DNA for the CDR3 is TGTGCCAGCAGCGTCCGGGACAGGAGGGATGAGCAGTTCTTC.

This clonotype was detected ten times or more. The J gene is TRBJ2-5, the V gene TRBV9; D is undetermined. The CDR3 length is 15 residues. Trimming left V 4 bases short and J 1 base short, with 14 bases between. Germline assignment: CDR1 SGDLS and CDR2 YYNGEE. The CDR3 DNA sequence: TGTGCCAGCAGCTCCCCCGGCGGACGCCAAGAGACCCAGTACTTC. This encodes CASSSPGGRQETQYF.

The chain uses TRBV18 and TRBJ1-1; D gene uncertain. Trimming took 0 bases from V and 3 from J, leaving 11 bases between them. This CDR3 contains 15 residues. Germline CDR1 KGHSH, CDR2 LQKENI. The CDR3 sequence is CASSPPSRLHTEAFF. The CDR3 DNA reads as TGTGCCAGCTCACCACCTTCGCGATTGCACACTGAAGCTTTCTTT.

CDR3 protein: CASSLAGIRVGNQPQHF. CDR3 coding DNA: TGTGCCAGCAGCTTAGCGGGGATACGAGTAGGCAATCAGCCCCAGCATTTT. The V and J genes are TRBV7-8 and TRBJ1-5, with unresolved D. The CDR3 contains 17 residues. V was shortened by 0 bases and J by 2 bases, with 14 bases between the two germline ends. Germline V CDR1 and CDR2: SGHVS, FQNEAQ.

This clonotype was seen a handful of times. The chain recombines TRBV7-9 with TRBJ2-7; 7 nucleotides agree with TRBD1. J was trimmed by 3 bases and V by 5 bases; bases with no gene match: 13. The CDR3 sequence is 16 residues long. CDR1 SEHNR and CDR2 FQNEAQ come from the germline V gene (reference sequence). The CDR3 DNA follows: TGTGCCAGCAGCCCTGTGGCGGTCAGGGGGTACTACGAGCAGTACTTC. The encoded protein is CASSPVAVRGYYEQYF.

V gene TRBV10-3 combines with J gene TRBJ1-4; 11 bases match TRBD1. This CDR3 region has 14 residues. V dropped 6 bases and J dropped 6; count of bases not matched to a gene: 3. Looked up from germline, CDR1 is ENHRY and CDR2 is SYGVKD. CDR3 DNA sequence: TGTGCCATCAGGCAGGGACAGGGGGATGAAAAACTGTTTTTT. Protein: CAIRQGQGDEKLFF.

The V gene is TRBV29-1, the J gene TRBJ1-3; D is ambiguous. V lost 6 bases to trimming and J lost 4 bases, with 19 bases between them. Germline V lookup: CDR1 SQVTM, CDR2 ANQGSEA. The CDR3 is 15 residues long. As DNA, the CDR3 is TGCAGCGTCTTGTCCCGCTTCAACGCCGGAAACACCATATATTTT. Protein sequence: CSVLSRFNAGNTIYF.

This chain connects TRBV4-1 to TRBJ1-4; 7 bases are a match to TRBD1. Trimming cost V 3 bases and J 4 bases; bases outside gene matches: 11. The length of the CDR3 is 17 residues. Germline V gives CDR1 MGHRA, CDR2 YSYEKL. CDR3 loop: CASSQSGTARGNEKLFF. The CDR3 coding sequence is TGCGCCAGCAGCCAGTCCGGGACAGCCAGGGGTAATGAAAAACTGTTTTTT.

V is TRBV5-1 and J is TRBJ1-2, with D hard to call. V lost 0 bases and J lost 12, with 15 bases in between. The CDR3 is made up of 13 amino acids. Germline CDR1 reads SGHRS; CDR2 reads YFSETQ. CDR3 bases: TGCGCCAGCAGCTTGGTAGAAGTGAAGGGCCACACCTTC. Protein sequence: CASSLVEVKGHTF.

CDR3 sequence: CASRKIYPSTDTQYF. CDR3 bases: TGTGCCAGCAGGAAGATTTACCCTAGCACAGATACGCAGTATTTT. The chain joins TRBV7-9 to TRBJ2-3, with D uncertain. Germline V CDR1 and CDR2: SEHNR, FQNEAQ (reference sequence). Trimming took off 6 bases at V and 0 bases at J, with 13 bases between the two ends. The CDR3 contains 15 residues.

This clonotype was seen ten or more times. This chain uses TRBV29-1 with TRBJ1-2; D is unclear. Germline CDR1 and CDR2: SQVTM and ANQGSEA. The CDR3 sequence is 10 residues long. V lost 6 bases and J 5 bases, leaving 7 bases between the germline ends. The DNA of the CDR3 is TGCAGCGTGGAGGATTATGGCTACACCTTC. It codes for CSVEDYGYTF.

This sequence joins TRBV21-1 and TRBJ1-2; the table's D call of TRBD1 was not tested on the DNA. TRBV21-1 is a pseudogene. There are 16 residues in the CDR3. The CDR3: CASSKAFSGTGYGYTF. The CDR3 nucleotides read TGTGCCAGCAGCAAAGCTTTCTCCGGGACAGGCTATGGCTACACCTTC.

The rearrangement joins TRBV15 to TRBJ1-1, with D maybe TRBD1 (6 bases). There are 13 residues in the CDR3. The germline gives CDR1 LNHNV, CDR2 YYDKDF (reference sequence). Trimming pared 8 bases from V and 6 bases from J, leaving 16 bases between. CDR3 coding DNA: TGTGCCACCGGGGGGCCAGGGTCTGCTGAAGCTTTCTTT. Its translation is CATGGPGSAEAFF.

A note on this clonotype: A much larger clone is a single base away; this may be a read error. The V and J genes are TRBV20-1 and TRBJ1-2, with 9 bases that match TRBD1. The J segment lost 12 bases and the V segment lost 6 bases, leaving 14 bases of the junction unmatched. Per the germline V gene, CDR1 is DFQATT and CDR2 is SNEGSKA (reference sequence). This CDR3 contains 13 residues. CDR3 bases: TGCAGTGCCCTTTGGACAGGCACAGGGGGCCACACCTTC. Translating gives CSALWTGTGGHTF.

This clonotype was picked up a small number of times. J is TRBJ1-5 and V is TRBV6-5; 7 nucleotides agree with TRBD1. V lost 6 bases and J lost 3; bases outside the gene matches: 8. CDR3 length: 15 residues. The germline CDR1 and CDR2 sequences are MNHEY and SVGAGI. Here the CDR3 reads CASRLGTDDNQPQHF. For the CDR3, the DNA is TGTGCCAGCAGGCTCGGGACAGACGACAATCAGCCCCAGCATTTT.

This clonotype was seen only a few times. This chain joins TRBV12-3 or TRBV12-4 and TRBJ2-2, with 11 bases aligning to TRBD2. This CDR3 region has 16 residues. The J segment lost 3 bases and the V segment lost 4 bases, leaving 4 bases of the junction unmatched. The CDR3 coding sequence is TGTGCCAGCAGTTGGGAACTAGCGGGAGACACCGGGGAGCTGTTTTTT. Translated, it gives CASSWELAGDTGELFF.

Only one count was recorded for this clonotype. This sequence joins TRBV20-1 and TRBJ2-3; 11 bases map to TRBD2. CDR3 length equals 15 residues. With V trimmed by 5 bases and J by 5 bases, 9 bases remained unmatched. In germline, CDR1 is DFQATT, CDR2 SNEGSKA (reference sequence). Written as DNA, the CDR3 is TGCAGTGCTGGATTAGCGGGGGGGCTTTTAGATACGCAGTATTTT. This encodes CSAGLAGGLLDTQYF.